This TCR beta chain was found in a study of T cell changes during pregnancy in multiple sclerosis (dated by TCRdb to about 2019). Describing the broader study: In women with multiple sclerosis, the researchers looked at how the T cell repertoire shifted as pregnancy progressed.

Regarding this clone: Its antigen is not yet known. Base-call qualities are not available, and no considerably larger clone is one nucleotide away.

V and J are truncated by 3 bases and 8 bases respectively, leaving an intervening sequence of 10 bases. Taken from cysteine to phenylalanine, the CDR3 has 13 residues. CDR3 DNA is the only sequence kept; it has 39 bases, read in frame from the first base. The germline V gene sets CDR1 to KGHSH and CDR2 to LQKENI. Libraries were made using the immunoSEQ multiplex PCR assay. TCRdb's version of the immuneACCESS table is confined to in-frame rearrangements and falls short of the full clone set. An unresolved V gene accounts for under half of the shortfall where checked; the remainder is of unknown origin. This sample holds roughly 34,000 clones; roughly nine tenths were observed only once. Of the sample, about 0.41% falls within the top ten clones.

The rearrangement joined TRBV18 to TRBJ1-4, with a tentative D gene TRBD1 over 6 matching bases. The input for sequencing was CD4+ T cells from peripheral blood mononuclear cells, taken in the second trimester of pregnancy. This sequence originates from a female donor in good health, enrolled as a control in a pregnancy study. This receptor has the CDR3 CASSPGGQEKLFF. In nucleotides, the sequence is TGTGCCAGCTCACCGGGGGGGCAGGAAAAACTGTTTTTT.